The present T cell receptor beta chain was sequenced within a study of long-term antiretroviral therapy in people with HIV. The trim removed 1 base at V and 4 bases at J, leaving 5 bases unmatched. The CDR3 is 16 amino acids. Per the germline V gene, CDR1 is MNHEY and CDR2 is SMNVEV (reference sequence). This clone was counted a few times. Its antigen is still unknown. They ran version v3.0 of the immunoSEQ assay at survey level. Sequencing was performed with immunoSEQ multiplex PCR; in TCRdb, only in-frame clones are kept and a portion is missing. The sample yields under 45,000 clones, less than 85% seen once. Cryopreserved PBMC numbered roughly 1-11 million per sample before DNA extraction. Study conclusions and caveats: Information on adherence to ART, viral resistance or therapy changes was unavailable.

This receptor was obtained from a man younger than 40 with HIV. The chain carries TRBV27 and TRBJ2-2; TRBD1 agrees at 8 bases. The source material was unsorted PBMCs, sampled 3.4 years after starting antiretroviral therapy. CDR3 DNA: TGTGCCAGCAGTTTATTTCAGGGGGCGGGCACCGGGGAGCTGTTTTTT. This gives the protein CASSLFQGAGTGELFF.